The present entry profiles one TCR beta chain with its context. The antigen remains undetermined. Deletions cut 2 bases from V and 0 bases from J, with 11 bases between. CDR1 is SGHTA and CDR2 is FQGNSA in the germline V gene. CDR3 length: 17 residues. Only in-frame clones appear in the TCRdb table, and some are missing; sequencing was by immunoSEQ multiplex PCR. The repertoire includes under 30,000 clones, around three quarters of them detected once, and 3% to 3.5% sits in the top ten. The data stem from a study of T cells in narcolepsy. Study in general: Donors had narcolepsy type 1 or type 2, or were healthy controls.

Regarding the study as a whole: Some memory CD4+ repertoires had no autoreactive clone sequences. HCRT-specific and TRIB2-specific autoreactive clonotypes appeared among same-patient CSF and blood CD4+ clonotypes. Reportedly, autoreactive clonotypes were serially detected in patients' blood but not controls'.

This chain connects TRBV7-2 to TRBJ2-6, with D perhaps TRBD2 (7 bases). The clonotype comes from a human donor with narcolepsy. The specimen was CD45RA- memory CD4+ T cells from PBMCs. In DNA, the CDR3 is TGTGCCAGCAGCTTAAGGGGGGGCAGCTCTGGGGCCAACGTCCTGACTTTC. Its protein is CASSLRGGSSGANVLTF.